This record covers a single TCR beta chain. Its antigen is still unknown. Primers for the PCR totalled 60 Vbeta and 13 Jbeta. Some clones are missing from TCRdb's copy, which holds only in-frame ones; the method was immunoSEQ multiplex PCR. Here the sample spans roughly 170,000 clones, 70% to 85% being singletons. The sample belongs to a study of cytomegalovirus exposure and HLA in healthy donors. Study observations and caveats: Later on, a genetic analysis was performed. It linked a missense variant in DCLRE1C with V- and J-gene trimming of TCR beta. Data from an earlier analysis indicated that most TCR beta V segments were productive either about 87% or about 30% of the time. The study flagged about 150 TCR beta chains as cytomegalovirus-associated. In a later analysis, HLA-associated beta chains showed higher expansion and lower generation probabilities than comparable chains.

The CDR3 contains 13 residues. Germline CDR1 and CDR2: SGDLS and YYNGEE. The trim removed 0 bases at V and 6 bases at J, leaving 1 base unmatched. Sequenced sample: PBMCs. The rearrangement links TRBV9 to TRBJ2-3; TRBD1 agrees at 7 bases. The TCR originated in a young man in good health and CMV-seronegative. The CDR3 sequence is CASSVEGADTQYF. CDR3 coding DNA: TGTGCCAGCAGCGTAGAGGGGGCCGATACGCAGTATTTT.